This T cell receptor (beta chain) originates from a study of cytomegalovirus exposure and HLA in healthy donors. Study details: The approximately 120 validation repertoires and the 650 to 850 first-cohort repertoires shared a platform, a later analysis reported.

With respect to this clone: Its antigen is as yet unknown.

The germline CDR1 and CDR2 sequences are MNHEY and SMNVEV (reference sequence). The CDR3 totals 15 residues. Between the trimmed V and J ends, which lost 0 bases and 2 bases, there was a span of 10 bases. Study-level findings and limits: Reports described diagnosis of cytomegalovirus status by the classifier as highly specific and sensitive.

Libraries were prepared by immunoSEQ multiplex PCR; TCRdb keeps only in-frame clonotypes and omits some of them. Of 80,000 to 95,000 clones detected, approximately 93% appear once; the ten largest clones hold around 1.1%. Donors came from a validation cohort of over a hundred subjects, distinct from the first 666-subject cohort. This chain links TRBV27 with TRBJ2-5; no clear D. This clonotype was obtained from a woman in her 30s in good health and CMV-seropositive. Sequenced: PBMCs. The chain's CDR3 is CASSLSVVAQETQYF. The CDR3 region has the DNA TGTGCCAGCAGTTTATCGGTAGTCGCTCAAGAGACCCAGTACTTC.